Shown below are 9 T cell receptor beta chains from a single sample sequenced in a study of somatic mutations in cytotoxic T cells in rheumatoid arthritis. The repertoire was sequenced with immunoSEQ multiplex PCR; TCRdb's copy has only in-frame clones and lacks some. The sample has about 10,000 clones, over 70% seen once. The sample was CD8+ T cells sorted from blood. The receptors originated from a man aged 50-60 years in good health.

This clone has just a few counts. The V call is TRBV4-1, the J call TRBJ1-1, with 7 bases fitting TRBD1. The germline CDR1 and CDR2 sequences are MGHRA and YSYEKL. The CDR3 has 14 residues. Trimming at V came to 1 base and at J to 1 base, leaving 0 bases not matched to a gene. The CDR3 coding sequence is TGCGCCAGCAGCCAAGGGGACAGGAACACTGAAGCTTTCTTT. This translates into CASSQGDRNTEAFF.

This chain uses TRBV5-1 with TRBJ1-4, with 11 bases lining up with TRBD1. This CDR3 contains 15 residues. The ends lost 3 bases at V and 7 bases at J; junction bases unmatched: 5. Germline V lookup: CDR1 SGHRS, CDR2 YFSETQ. The CDR3 loop reads CASSSQGQGGEKLFF. The CDR3, as DNA: TGCGCCAGCAGCTCCCAGGGACAGGGGGGTGAAAAACTGTTTTTT. Based on the CDR3 plus reference TRBV5-1 and TRBJ1-4, the full variable domain is KAGVTQTPRYLIKTRGQQVTLSCSPISGHRSVSWYQQTPGQGLQFLFEYFSETQRNKGNFPGRFSGRQFSNSRSEMNVSTLELGDSALYLCASSSQGQGGEKLFFGSGTQLSVL.

This clone showed up just a few times. The chain employs TRBV6-1 and TRBJ1-1, with TRBD1 matching 8 bases. From germline, CDR1 is MNHNS and CDR2 SASEGT. The CDR3 has 17 amino acids. V gave up 4 bases and J gave up 6 bases; unmatched junction bases: 16. CDR3 in amino acids: CASSVTRRQGRGAEAFF. The CDR3 DNA reads as TGTGCCAGCAGTGTAACGAGACGACAGGGGAGGGGCGCTGAAGCTTTCTTT.

The rearrangement links TRBV10-3 to TRBJ2-3; possibly TRBD2 for D (5 bases). V was cut by 9 bases and J by 0 bases, with 13 bases left in between. There are 14 residues in the CDR3. Germline V lookup: CDR1 ENHRY, CDR2 SYGVKD. CDR3 loop: CAIEGETSTDTQYF. The CDR3 DNA reads TGTGCCATAGAGGGAGAAACTAGCACAGATACGCAGTATTTT.

This clone was seen once. The rearrangement joins TRBV4-2 to TRBJ2-5, with TRBD2 matching 8 bases. Germline CDR1 reads LGHNA; CDR2 reads YNFKEQ. This CDR3 has 18 residues. Unmatched junction bases numbered 12, after V lost 2 bases and J lost 1 base. The CDR3: CASSQRRSAGGPQETQYF. The CDR3 nucleotides read TGTGCCAGCAGCCAACGTAGGTCGGCGGGGGGCCCCCAAGAGACCCAGTACTTC.

The chain uses TRBV5-6 and TRBJ2-7, with D maybe TRBD1 (5 bases). Trimming removed 4 bases from V and 2 bases from J, with 13 bases in between. Germline-derived CDR1 and CDR2 are SGHDT and YYEEEE. The CDR3 runs 14 residues. CDR3 region: CASSPPRRAYEQYF. The CDR3 DNA reads TGTGCCAGCAGCCCCCCCCGCAGGGCCTACGAGCAGTACTTC.

This sequence joins TRBV6-5 and TRBJ2-5, with 7 bases aligning to TRBD2. Germline V gene data show CDR1 as MNHEY and CDR2 as SVGAGI. The V segment lost 6 bases and the J segment 2 bases; nucleotides outside the gene matches: 0. The CDR3 is 12 residues long. Written as DNA, the CDR3 is TGTGCCAGCAGGGGGGGGCAAGAGACCCAGTACTTC. Protein product: CASRGGQETQYF.

This sequence joins TRBV28 and TRBJ2-6, with 9 bases fitting TRBD1. Germline V CDR1 and CDR2: MDHEN, SYDVKM. V lost 3 bases to trimming and J lost 0 bases; unmatched junction nucleotides: 15. The CDR3 spans 21 residues. The CDR3 reads CASSLISNRGLQLSGANVLTF. The CDR3 DNA is TGTGCCAGCAGTTTGATATCCAACAGGGGGCTTCAACTCTCTGGGGCCAACGTCCTGACTTTC.

This clone appeared a few times. J is TRBJ1-6 and V is TRBV27; 7 positions match TRBD1. Germline trimming cut 8 bases from V and 10 bases from J; bases unmatched to any gene: 8. Germline lookup yields CDR1 MNHEY and CDR2 SMNVEV (reference sequence). The CDR3 is 13 residues long. The CDR3 bases are TGTGCCAGCCAAGACAGGGAGCGCTCACCCCTCCACTTT. Translation: CASQDRERSPLHF.